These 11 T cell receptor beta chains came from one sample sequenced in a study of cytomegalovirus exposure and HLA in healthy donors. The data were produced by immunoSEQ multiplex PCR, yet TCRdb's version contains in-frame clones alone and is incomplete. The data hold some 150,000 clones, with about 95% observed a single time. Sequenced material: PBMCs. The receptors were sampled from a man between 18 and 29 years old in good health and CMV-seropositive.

This CDR3 is CASSSGRGQRGYTF. In DNA, the CDR3 is TGTGCCAGCAGTTCGGGCAGGGGGCAGAGGGGCTACACCTTC. The rearrangement joins TRBV6-5 to TRBJ1-2; 8 bases match TRBD1. CDR3 length: 14 amino acids. Trimming cost V 4 bases and J 8 bases; bases outside gene matches: 9. Per the germline V gene, CDR1 is MNHEY and CDR2 is SVGAGI.

The CDR3 bases are TGTGCCAGCAGCTCTAGCGGGAGACCAAACGAGCAGTACTTC. Its protein product is CASSSSGRPNEQYF. The chain couples TRBV7-8 to TRBJ2-7; 10 nucleotides align to TRBD2. The germline CDR1 and CDR2 sequences are SGHVS and FQNEAQ. The CDR3 contains 14 residues. The V segment lost 4 bases and the J segment 5 bases; nucleotides outside the gene matches: 5.

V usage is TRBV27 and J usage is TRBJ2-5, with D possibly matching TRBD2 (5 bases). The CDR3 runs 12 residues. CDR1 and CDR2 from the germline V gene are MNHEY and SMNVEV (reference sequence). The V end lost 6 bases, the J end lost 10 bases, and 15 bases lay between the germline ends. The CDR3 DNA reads TGTGCCAGCAGCCATGCCACGGGGAGCCAGTACTTC. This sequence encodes CASSHATGSQYF.

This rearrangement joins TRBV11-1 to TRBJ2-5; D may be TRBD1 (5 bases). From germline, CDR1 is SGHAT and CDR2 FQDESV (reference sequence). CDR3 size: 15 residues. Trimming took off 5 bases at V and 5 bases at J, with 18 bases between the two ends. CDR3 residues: CASSPMLGVWETQYF. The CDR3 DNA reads TGTGCCAGCAGCCCCATGTTAGGGGTATGGGAGACCCAGTACTTC.

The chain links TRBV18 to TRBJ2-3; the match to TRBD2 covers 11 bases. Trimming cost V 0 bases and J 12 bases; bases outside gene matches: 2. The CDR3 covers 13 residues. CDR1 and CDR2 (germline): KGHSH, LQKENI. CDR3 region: CASSPPTSGRQYF. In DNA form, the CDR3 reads TGTGCCAGCTCACCACCAACTAGCGGGAGACAGTATTTT.

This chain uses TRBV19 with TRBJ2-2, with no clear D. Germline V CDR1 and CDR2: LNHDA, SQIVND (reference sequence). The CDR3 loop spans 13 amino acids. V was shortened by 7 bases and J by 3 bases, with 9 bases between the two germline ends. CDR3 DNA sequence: TGTGCCAGTAAACAAGAGGACACCGGGGAGCTGTTTTTT. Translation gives CASKQEDTGELFF.

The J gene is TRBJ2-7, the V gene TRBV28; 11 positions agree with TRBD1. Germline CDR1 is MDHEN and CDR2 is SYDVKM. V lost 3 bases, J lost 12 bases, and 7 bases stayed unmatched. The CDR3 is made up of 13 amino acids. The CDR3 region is CASSLAGQGGVYF. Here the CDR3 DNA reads TGTGCCAGCAGTTTGGCGGGACAGGGGGGAGTGTACTTC.

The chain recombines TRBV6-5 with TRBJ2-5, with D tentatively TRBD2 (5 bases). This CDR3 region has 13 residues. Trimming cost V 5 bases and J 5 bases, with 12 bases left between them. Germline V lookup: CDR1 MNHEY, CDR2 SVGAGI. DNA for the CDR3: TGTGCCAGCAGTCGGGGTGTAGTGGAGACCCAGTACTTC. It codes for CASSRGVVETQYF.

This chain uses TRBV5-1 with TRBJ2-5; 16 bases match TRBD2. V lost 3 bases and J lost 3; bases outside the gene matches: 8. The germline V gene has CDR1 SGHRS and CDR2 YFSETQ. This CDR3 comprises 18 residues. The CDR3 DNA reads TGCGCCAGCAGCTGGGGGACTAGCGGGAGGGCTGCCGAAGAGACCCAGTACTTC. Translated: CASSWGTSGRAAEETQYF.

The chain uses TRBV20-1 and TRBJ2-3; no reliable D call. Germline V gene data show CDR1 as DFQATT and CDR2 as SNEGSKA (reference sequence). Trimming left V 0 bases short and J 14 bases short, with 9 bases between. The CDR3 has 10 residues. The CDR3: CSARDQVRYF. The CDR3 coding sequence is TGCAGTGCTAGAGATCAGGTTAGGTATTTT.

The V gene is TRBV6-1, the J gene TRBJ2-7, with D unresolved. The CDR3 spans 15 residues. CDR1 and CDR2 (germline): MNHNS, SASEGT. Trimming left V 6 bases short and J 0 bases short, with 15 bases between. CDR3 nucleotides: TGTGCCAGCAGGCGGCGCTCCCGAGGCTCCTACGAGCAGTACTTC. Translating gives CASRRRSRGSYEQYF.